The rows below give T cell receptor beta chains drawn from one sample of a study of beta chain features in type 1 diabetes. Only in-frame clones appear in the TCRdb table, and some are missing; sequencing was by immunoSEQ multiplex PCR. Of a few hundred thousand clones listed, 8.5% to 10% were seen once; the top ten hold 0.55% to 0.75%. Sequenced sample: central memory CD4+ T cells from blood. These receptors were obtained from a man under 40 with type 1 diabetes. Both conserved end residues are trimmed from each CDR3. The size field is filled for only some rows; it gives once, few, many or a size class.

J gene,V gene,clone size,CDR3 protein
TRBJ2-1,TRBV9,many,ASSVGSGGTLYEQF
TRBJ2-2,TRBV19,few,ASTNRATGELF
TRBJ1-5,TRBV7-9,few,ASSLGQGHNQPQH
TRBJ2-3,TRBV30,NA,ASPPTSGDTDTQY
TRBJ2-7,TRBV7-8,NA,ASSTAAGQGGYEQY
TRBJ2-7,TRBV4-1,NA,ASSQALAGEQY
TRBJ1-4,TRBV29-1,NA,SVTAGTGGYEKLF
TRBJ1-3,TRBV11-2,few,ASSLQQGTGNTIY
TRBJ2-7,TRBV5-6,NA,ASSGAGEQY
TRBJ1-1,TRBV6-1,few,ASSEWDRGDTEAF
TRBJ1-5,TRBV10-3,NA,AISGSDQAQH
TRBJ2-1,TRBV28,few,ASSLTRASGNEQF
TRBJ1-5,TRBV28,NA,ASSREEGSYQPQH
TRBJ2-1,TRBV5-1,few,ASSITGTSGLNEQF